What follows are 7 T cell receptor beta chains derived from one specimen sequenced in a study of T cells in Graves' hyperthyroidism and ophthalmopathy. Amplification of TCR beta CDR3 regions was performed using RNA transcripts as template. With the HTBI primer set, the TCR CDR3 went through a first round of RT-PCR. TCRdb analysed the multiplex PCR reads with MiXCR anew, one entry per CDR3 protein. Counted here are about 680,000 distinct CDR3 sequences, roughly 32% occurring once; the ten biggest clones make up more than 25%. The sample taken for sequencing was blood. These receptors originate from a woman in her thirties or forties with Graves' hyperthyroidism.

This clonotype has just a few counts. V gene TRBV19 combines with J gene TRBJ1-5, with TRBD1 as a possible D gene (5 bases). The CDR3 consists of 19 residues. Trimming shortened V by 5 bases and J by 0 bases, and 23 bases separated the two germline ends. Looked up from germline, CDR1 is LNHDA and CDR2 is SQIVND (reference sequence). The CDR3 nucleotides are TGTGCCAGTAGTGGACCTAGGGGTAGTTCCACCTATAGCAATCAGCCCCAGCATTTT. Translation gives CASSGPRGSSTYSNQPQHF.

The chain joins TRBV2 to TRBJ2-2; 8 positions agree with TRBD1. Germline assignment: CDR1 SNHLY and CDR2 FYNNEI. The V and J ends lost 7 bases and 7 bases, in that order; junction bases with no gene match: 5. This CDR3 comprises 13 residues. The CDR3 DNA follows: TGTGCCAGCACCGCGGACAGGGACGGGGAGCTGTTTTTT. It encodes CASTADRDGELFF.

This clonotype was found a few times. The V gene is TRBV6-5, the J gene TRBJ1-6, with 7 bases lining up with TRBD1. The CDR3 consists of 17 residues. Germline CDR1 reads MNHEY; CDR2 reads SVGAGI. J was trimmed by 4 bases and V by 7 bases; bases with no gene match: 13. CDR3 coding DNA: TGTGCCAGCACCGAAGACAGGGTACGTCGATATAATTCACCCCTCCACTTT. Protein product: CASTEDRVRRYNSPLHF.

The sample holds a few counts of this clonotype. V usage is TRBV5-5 and J usage is TRBJ2-2; 10 bases align to TRBD1. Trimming at V came to 0 bases and at J to 7 bases, leaving 3 bases not matched to a gene. The CDR3 spans 15 residues. Per germline, CDR1 SGHKS and CDR2 YYEKEE (reference sequence). The CDR3, as DNA: TGTGCCAGCAGCTTGGAGGGGACAGGGGTCGGGGAGCTGTTTTTT. Encoded protein: CASSLEGTGVGELFF.

This rearrangement joins TRBV10-1 to TRBJ1-2, with 10 bases lining up with TRBD1. J gave up 8 bases and V 3 bases, and 6 bases lay outside the gene matches. The CDR3 spans 14 residues. Germline-derived CDR1 and CDR2 are WNHNN and SYGVQD (reference sequence). The CDR3 coding sequence is TGCGCCAGCAGTGAAGCCCGGGACAGGGGCGGCTACACCTTC. This gives the protein CASSEARDRGGYTF.

This clonotype was detected ten times or more. This chain links TRBV7-2 with TRBJ1-2; D not resolved. V lost 1 base and J 5 bases, leaving 14 bases between the germline ends. CDR3 size: 15 residues. Per the germline V gene, CDR1 is SGHTA and CDR2 is FQGNSA. The CDR3 sequence: CASSLVLGGRYGYTF. DNA of the CDR3: TGTGCCAGCAGCTTAGTGTTGGGCGGTAGATATGGCTACACCTTC.

This chain joins TRBV20-1 and TRBJ1-1; 7 bases are a match to TRBD1. V trimming: 6 bases; J trimming: 5 bases; junction bases outside the gene matches: 15. This CDR3 has 15 amino acids. The germline CDR1 and CDR2 sequences are DFQATT and SNEGSKA (reference sequence). CDR3 coding DNA: TGCAGTGCCGTCAGGGACGGCGACAGGGTTACTGAAGCTTTCTTT. Protein product: CSAVRDGDRVTEAFF.